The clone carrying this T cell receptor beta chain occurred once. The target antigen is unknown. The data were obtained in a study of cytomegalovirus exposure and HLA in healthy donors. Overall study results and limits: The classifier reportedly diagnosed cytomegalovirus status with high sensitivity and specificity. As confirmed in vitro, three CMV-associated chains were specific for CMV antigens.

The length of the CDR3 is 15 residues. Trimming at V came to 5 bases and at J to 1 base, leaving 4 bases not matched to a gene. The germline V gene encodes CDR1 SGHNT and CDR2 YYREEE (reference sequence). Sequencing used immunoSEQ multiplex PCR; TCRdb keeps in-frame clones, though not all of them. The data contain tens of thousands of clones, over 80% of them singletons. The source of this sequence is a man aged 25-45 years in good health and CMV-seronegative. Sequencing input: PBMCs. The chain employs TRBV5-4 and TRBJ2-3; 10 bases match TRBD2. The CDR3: CASSQRGGRTDTQYF. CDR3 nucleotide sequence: TGTGCCAGCAGTCAGCGGGGGGGCCGCACAGATACGCAGTATTTT.